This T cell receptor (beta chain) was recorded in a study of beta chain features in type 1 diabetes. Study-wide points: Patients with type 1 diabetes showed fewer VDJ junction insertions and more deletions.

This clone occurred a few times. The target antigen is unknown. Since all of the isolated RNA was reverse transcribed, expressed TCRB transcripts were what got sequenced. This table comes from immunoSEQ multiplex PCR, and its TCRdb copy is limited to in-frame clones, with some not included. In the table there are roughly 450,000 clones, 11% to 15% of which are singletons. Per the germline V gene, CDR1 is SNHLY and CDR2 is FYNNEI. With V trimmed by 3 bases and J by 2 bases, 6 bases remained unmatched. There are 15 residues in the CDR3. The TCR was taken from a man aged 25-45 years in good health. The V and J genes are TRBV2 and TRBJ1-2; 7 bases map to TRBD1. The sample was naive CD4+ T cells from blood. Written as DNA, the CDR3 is TGTGCCAGCAGTGATACTAGACAGGGAAACTATGGCTACACCTTC. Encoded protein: CASSDTRQGNYGYTF.